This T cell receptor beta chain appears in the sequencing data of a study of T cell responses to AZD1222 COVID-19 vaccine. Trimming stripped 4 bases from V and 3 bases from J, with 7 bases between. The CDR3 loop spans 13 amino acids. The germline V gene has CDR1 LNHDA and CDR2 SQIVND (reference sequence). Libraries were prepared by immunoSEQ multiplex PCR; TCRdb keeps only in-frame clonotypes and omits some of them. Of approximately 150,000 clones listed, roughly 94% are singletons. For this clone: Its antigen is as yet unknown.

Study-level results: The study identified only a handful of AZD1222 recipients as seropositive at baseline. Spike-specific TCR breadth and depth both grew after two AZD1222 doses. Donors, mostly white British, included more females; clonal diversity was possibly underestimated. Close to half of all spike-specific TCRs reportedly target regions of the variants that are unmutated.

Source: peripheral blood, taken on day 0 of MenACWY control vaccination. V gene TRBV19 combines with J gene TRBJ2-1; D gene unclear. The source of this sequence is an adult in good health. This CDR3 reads CASSSNLYNEQFF. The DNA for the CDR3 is TGTGCCAGTAGTAGTAACCTCTACAATGAGCAGTTCTTC.